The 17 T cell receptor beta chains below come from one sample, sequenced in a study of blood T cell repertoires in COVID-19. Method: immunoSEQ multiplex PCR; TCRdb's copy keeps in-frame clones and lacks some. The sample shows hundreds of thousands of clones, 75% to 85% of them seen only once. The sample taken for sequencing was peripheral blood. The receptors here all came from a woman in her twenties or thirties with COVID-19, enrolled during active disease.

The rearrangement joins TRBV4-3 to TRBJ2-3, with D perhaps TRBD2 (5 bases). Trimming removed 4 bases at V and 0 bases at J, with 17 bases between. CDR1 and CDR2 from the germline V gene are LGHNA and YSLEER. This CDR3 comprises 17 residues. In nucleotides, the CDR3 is TGCGCCAGCAGCCTAGGAGGTGGGAATCCTAGCACAGATACGCAGTATTTT. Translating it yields CASSLGGGNPSTDTQYF.

The CDR3 nucleotides read TGTGCCAGCAGTCCGGAGGGTACCCAGCCCCAGCATTTT. Residues: CASSPEGTQPQHF. The J gene is TRBJ1-5, the V gene TRBV27; D unclear. The CDR3 is 13 residues long. Germline CDR1 reads MNHEY; CDR2 reads SMNVEV (reference sequence). Trimming removed 5 bases from V and 7 bases from J, with 12 bases in between.

The CDR3 sequence is CACPRGAYGYTF. For the CDR3, the DNA is TGTGCCTGTCCCCGTGGGGCCTATGGCTACACCTTC. The chain joins TRBV30 to TRBJ1-2; weak D call: TRBD1 (5 bases). The CDR3 extends over 12 amino acids. The V and J ends lost 6 bases and 4 bases respectively, with 12 bases between them. Per the germline V gene, CDR1 is GTSNPN and CDR2 is SVGIG (reference sequence). Drawing the rest from reference TRBV30 and TRBJ1-2, the complete variable domain is SQTIHQWPATLVQPVGSPLSLECTVEGTSNPNLYWYRQAAGRGLQLLFYSVGIGQISSEVPQNLSASRPQDRQFILSSKKLLLSDSGFYLCACPRGAYGYTFGSGTRLTVV.

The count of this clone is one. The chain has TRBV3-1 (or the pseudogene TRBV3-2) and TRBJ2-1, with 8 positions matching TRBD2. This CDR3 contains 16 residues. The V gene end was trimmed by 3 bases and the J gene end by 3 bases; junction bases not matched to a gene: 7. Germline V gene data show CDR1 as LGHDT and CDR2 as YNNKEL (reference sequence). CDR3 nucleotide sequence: TGTGCCAGCAGCCAGAATCCTAGCGGGTACTACAATGAGCAGTTCTTC. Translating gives CASSQNPSGYYNEQFF.

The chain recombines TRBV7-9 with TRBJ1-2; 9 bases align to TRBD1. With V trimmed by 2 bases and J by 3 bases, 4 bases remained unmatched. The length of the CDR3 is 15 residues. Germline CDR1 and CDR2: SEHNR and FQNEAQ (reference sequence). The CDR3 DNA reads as TGTGCCAGCAGCTTAACCGGGACAGGGTACTATGGCTACACCTTC. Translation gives CASSLTGTGYYGYTF. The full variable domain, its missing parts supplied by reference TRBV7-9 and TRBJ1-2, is DTGVSQNPRHKITKRGQNVTFRCDPISEHNRLYWYRQTLGQGPEFLTYFQNEAQLEKSRLLSDRFSAERPKGSFSTLEIQRTEQGDSAMYLCASSLTGTGYYGYTFGSGTRLTVV.

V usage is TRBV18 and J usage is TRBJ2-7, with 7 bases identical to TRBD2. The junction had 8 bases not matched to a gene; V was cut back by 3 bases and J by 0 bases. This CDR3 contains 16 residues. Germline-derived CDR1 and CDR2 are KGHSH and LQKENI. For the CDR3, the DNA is TGTGCCAGCTCACCGGTACTAGCGTCGAGCTCCTACGAGCAGTACTTC. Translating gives CASSPVLASSSYEQYF.

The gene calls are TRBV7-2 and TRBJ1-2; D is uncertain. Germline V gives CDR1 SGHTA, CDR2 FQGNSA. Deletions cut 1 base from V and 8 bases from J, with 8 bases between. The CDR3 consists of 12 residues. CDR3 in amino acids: CASSLGVGGYTF. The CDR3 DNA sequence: TGTGCCAGCAGCTTAGGGGTCGGGGGCTACACCTTC.

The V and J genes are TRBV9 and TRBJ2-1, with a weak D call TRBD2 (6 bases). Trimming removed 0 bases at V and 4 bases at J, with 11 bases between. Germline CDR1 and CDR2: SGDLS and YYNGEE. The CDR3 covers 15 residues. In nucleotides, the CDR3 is TGTGCCAGCAGCGTAGCGGGGGACGTATACAATGAGCAGTTCTTC. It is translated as CASSVAGDVYNEQFF. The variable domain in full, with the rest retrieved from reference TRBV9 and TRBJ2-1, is DSGVTQTPKHLITATGQRVTLRCSPRSGDLSVYWYQQSLDQGLQFLIQYYNGEERAKGNILERFSAQQFPDLHSELNLSSLELGDSALYFCASSVAGDVYNEQFFGPGTRLTVL.

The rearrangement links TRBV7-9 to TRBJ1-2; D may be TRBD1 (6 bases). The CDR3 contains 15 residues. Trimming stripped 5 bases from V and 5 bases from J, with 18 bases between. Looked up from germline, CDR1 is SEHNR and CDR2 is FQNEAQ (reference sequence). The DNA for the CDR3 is TGTGCCAGCAGCGTTCTAGGACAGAGTACTTATGGCTACACCTTC. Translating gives CASSVLGQSTYGYTF.

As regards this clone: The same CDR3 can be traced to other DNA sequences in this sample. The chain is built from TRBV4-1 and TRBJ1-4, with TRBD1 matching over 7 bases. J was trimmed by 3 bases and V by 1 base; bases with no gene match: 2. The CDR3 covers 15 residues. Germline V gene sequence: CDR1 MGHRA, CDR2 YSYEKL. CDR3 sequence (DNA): TGCGCCAGCAGCCAAGCTGGGACAGCTAATGAAAAACTGTTTTTT. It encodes CASSQAGTANEKLFF.

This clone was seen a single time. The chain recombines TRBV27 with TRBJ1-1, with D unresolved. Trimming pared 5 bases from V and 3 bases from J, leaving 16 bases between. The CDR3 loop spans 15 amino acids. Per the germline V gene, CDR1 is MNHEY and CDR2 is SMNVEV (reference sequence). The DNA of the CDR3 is TGTGCCAGCAGTCTTAAGGGAGGTATTGACACTGAAGCTTTCTTT. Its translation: CASSLKGGIDTEAFF.

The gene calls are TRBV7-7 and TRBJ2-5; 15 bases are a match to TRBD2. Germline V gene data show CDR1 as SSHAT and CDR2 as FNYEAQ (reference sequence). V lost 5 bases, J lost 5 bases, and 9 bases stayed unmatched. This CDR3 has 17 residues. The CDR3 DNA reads TGTGCCAGCAGCGTAGGACTAGCGGGGGGGCAGGGGGAGACCCAGTACTTC. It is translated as CASSVGLAGGQGETQYF.

This chain's CDR3 is CASSLDREQYF. The CDR3 nucleotides read TGTGCCAGCAGCTTAGATCGCGAGCAGTACTTC. The chain combines TRBV11-2 with TRBJ2-7, with unresolved D. Germline V lookup: CDR1 SGHAT, CDR2 FQNNGV. The V gene lost 0 bases and the J gene lost 6 bases, with 3 bases spanning the gap. The CDR3 is 11 amino acids.

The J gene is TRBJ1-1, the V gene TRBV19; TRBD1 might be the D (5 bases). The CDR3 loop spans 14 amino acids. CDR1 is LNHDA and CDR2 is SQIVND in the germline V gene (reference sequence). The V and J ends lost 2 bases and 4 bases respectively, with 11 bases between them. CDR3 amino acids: CASSIRGYPTEAFF. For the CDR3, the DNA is TGTGCCAGTAGTATAAGGGGTTATCCCACTGAAGCTTTCTTT. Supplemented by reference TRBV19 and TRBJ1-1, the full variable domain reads DGGITQSPKYLFRKEGQNVTLSCEQNLNHDAMYWYRQDPGQGLRLIYYSQIVNDFQKGDIAEGYSVSREKKESFPLTVTSAQKNPTAFYLCASSIRGYPTEAFFGQGTRLTVV.

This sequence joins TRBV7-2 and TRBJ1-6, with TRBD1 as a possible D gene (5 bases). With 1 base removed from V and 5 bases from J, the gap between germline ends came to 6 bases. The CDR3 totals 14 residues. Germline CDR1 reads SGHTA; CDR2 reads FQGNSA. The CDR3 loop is CASSLEGDNSPLHF. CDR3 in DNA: TGTGCCAGCAGCTTAGAAGGGGATAATTCACCCCTCCACTTT.

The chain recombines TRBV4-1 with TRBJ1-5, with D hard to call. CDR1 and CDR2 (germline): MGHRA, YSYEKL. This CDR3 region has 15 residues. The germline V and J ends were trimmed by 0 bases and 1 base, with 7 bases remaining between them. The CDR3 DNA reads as TGCGCCAGCAGCCAAGATCAGGCCAGCAATCAGCCCCAGCATTTT. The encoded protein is CASSQDQASNQPQHF.

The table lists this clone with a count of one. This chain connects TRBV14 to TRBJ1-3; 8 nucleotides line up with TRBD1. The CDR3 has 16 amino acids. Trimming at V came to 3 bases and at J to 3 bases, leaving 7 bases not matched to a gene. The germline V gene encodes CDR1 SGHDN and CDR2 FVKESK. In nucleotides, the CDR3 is TGTGCCAGCAGCCAGCTCCCAGGGGGCGGTGGAAACACCATATATTTT. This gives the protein CASSQLPGGGGNTIYF.